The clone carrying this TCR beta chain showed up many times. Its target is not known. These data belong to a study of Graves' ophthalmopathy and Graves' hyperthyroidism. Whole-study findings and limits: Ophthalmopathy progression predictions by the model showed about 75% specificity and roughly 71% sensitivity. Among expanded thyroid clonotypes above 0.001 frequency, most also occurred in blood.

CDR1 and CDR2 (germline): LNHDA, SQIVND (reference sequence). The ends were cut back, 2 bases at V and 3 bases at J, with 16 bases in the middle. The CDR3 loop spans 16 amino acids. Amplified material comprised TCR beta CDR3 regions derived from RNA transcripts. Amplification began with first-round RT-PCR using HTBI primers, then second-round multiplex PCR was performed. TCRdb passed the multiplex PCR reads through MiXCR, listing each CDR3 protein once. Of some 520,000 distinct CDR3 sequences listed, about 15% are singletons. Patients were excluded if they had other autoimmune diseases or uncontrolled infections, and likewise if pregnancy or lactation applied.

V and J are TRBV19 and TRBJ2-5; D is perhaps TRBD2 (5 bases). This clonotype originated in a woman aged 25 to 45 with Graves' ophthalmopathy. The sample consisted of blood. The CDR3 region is CASSISLGDGEETQYF. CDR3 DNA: TGTGCCAGTAGTATATCCTTAGGTGACGGGGAAGAGACCCAGTACTTC.